This T cell receptor (beta chain) came from a study of blood T cell repertoires in COVID-19. Participant ages covered roughly 18 to 89 years across 24 US areas. Clinical histories supplied by participants themselves formed the basis of cohort assignment. Authors' processing steps: Counts of nucleated cells, estimated from reference gene primer amplification, were obtained. The method was immunoSEQ multiplex PCR; TCRdb's version includes in-frame clones alone and lacks a portion of them. That table furnishes V, J and clone size, whereas the DNA furnished D and trimming. The table lists fewer than 200,000 clones, 81% of them singletons. Source material: PBMCs or T cells enriched from blood (not recorded which). This sequence originates from a woman between 40 and 55 years old with acute COVID-19.

The CDR3 protein is CASSSQETNEKLFF. The CDR3 region has the DNA TGTGCCAGTAGTTCACAGGAAACTAATGAAAAACTGTTTTTT. The chain couples TRBV19 to TRBJ1-4; D may be TRBD1 (5 bases). Germline V gives CDR1 LNHDA, CDR2 SQIVND (reference sequence). The CDR3 totals 14 residues. Trimming removed 5 bases from V and 1 base from J, with 8 bases in between.